These 11 T cell receptor beta chains originate from one sample sequenced in a study of cytomegalovirus exposure and HLA in healthy donors. Researchers ran the PCR with 60 Vbeta and 13 Jbeta primers. TCRdb's copy holds only in-frame clones and misses some; the assay was immunoSEQ multiplex PCR. This sample has some 170,000 clones; under 80% occur once, and the top ten carry 3.5% to 5.5%. The sequenced sample consisted of PBMCs. The source of these receptors is a middle-aged man in good health and CMV-seronegative.

This clone showed up just once. The V gene is TRBV6-5, the J gene TRBJ1-1, with a possible D match to TRBD1 (5 bases). The V and J ends lost 6 bases and 0 bases respectively, with 11 bases between them. The CDR3 is made up of 14 amino acids. Germline V gives CDR1 MNHEY, CDR2 SVGAGI. For the CDR3, the DNA is TGTGCCAGCAGACAAGGGGTGGTGAACACTGAAGCTTTCTTT. Protein product: CASRQGVVNTEAFF.

The V call is TRBV7-2, the J call TRBJ2-5, with no clear D. Germline values: CDR1 SGHTA, CDR2 FQGNSA. The CDR3 is 14 amino acids. V was trimmed by 4 bases and J by 4 bases, leaving 13 bases between them. The CDR3 sequence: CASSSPPGLETQYF. The CDR3 nucleotides are TGTGCCAGCAGCTCCCCCCCCGGGTTAGAGACCCAGTACTTC.

The rearrangement uses TRBV6-5 and TRBJ2-3; maybe TRBD2 (6 bases). The CDR3 has 13 amino acids. Germline CDR1 is MNHEY and CDR2 is SVGAGI. With 6 bases removed from V and 5 bases from J, the gap between germline ends came to 12 bases. CDR3 in DNA: TGTGCCAGCAGCTTGACTAGGGTAGATACGCAGTATTTT. Encoded protein: CASSLTRVDTQYF.

The CDR3 protein is CSVGQRINTEAFF. CDR3 bases: TGCAGCGTGGGACAGAGAATTAACACTGAAGCTTTCTTT. This rearrangement joins TRBV29-1 to TRBJ1-1; 7 bases agree with TRBD1. The ends lost 6 bases at V and 2 bases at J; junction bases unmatched: 6. This CDR3 is 13 amino acids long. CDR1 is SQVTM and CDR2 is ANQGSEA in the germline V gene.

V usage is TRBV19 and J usage is TRBJ2-1; a possible D gene is TRBD1 (6 bases). The germline V gene has CDR1 LNHDA and CDR2 SQIVND (reference sequence). This CDR3 has 16 residues. V lost 5 bases and J lost 2, with 16 bases in between. The CDR3 DNA reads TGTGCCAGTAGTTTGTCCGGGACACCGACCTACAATGAGCAGTTCTTC. It specifies CASSLSGTPTYNEQFF.

This clone was detected a few times. The chain carries TRBV10-2 and TRBJ2-7; 8 nucleotides line up with TRBD2. CDR1 is WSHSY, CDR2 SAAADI, per germline. The CDR3 covers 15 residues. The V gene end was trimmed by 4 bases and the J gene end by 0 bases; junction bases not matched to a gene: 5. CDR3 residues: CASSVDSGNSYEQYF. In DNA, the CDR3 is TGCGCCAGCAGTGTAGATAGCGGGAACTCCTACGAGCAGTACTTC.

The V call is TRBV9, the J call TRBJ2-5; 8 bases line up with TRBD2. This CDR3 has 16 residues. The germline V gene has CDR1 SGDLS and CDR2 YYNGEE. V lost 4 bases and J lost 4; bases outside the gene matches: 12. Here the CDR3 reads CASSSPPESGGETQYF. The CDR3 nucleotides read TGTGCCAGCAGCTCCCCCCCTGAGAGCGGGGGAGAGACCCAGTACTTC.

The chain recombines TRBV6-5 with TRBJ2-6; 8 positions agree with TRBD2. This CDR3 spans 15 amino acids. With 6 bases clipped from V and 4 bases from J, the junction kept 5 bases outside the gene matches. Germline V gene lookup returns CDR1 MNHEY and CDR2 SVGAGI. The CDR3 spells CASRMGLGGANVLTF. CDR3 DNA sequence: TGTGCCAGCAGGATGGGACTAGGAGGGGCCAACGTCCTGACTTTC.

The rearrangement uses TRBV19 and TRBJ2-2; the match to TRBD2 covers 7 bases. CDR3 length: 15 amino acids. V shed 5 bases, J shed 8 bases, and the junction held 11 bases outside the gene matches. Per germline, CDR1 LNHDA and CDR2 SQIVND (reference sequence). In DNA form, the CDR3 reads TGTGCCAGTAGTTTAGCGGGTATTGAGGCTGGGGAGCTGTTTTTT. It codes for CASSLAGIEAGELFF.

The J gene is TRBJ2-7, the V gene TRBV19; TRBD2 matches at 7 bases. The CDR3 runs 14 residues. Trimming took 3 bases from V and 3 from J; bases not matched to a gene: 5. CDR1 LNHDA and CDR2 SQIVND come from the germline V gene (reference sequence). The CDR3, as DNA: TGTGCCAGTAGTATCGAAGCGGGACGCTACGAGCAGTACTTC. Protein sequence: CASSIEAGRYEQYF.

This chain uses TRBV5-1 with TRBJ2-3; possible D gene TRBD2, 6 bases. The V end lost 2 bases, the J end lost 2 bases, and 9 bases lay between the germline ends. Germline loops: CDR1 SGHRS, CDR2 YFSETQ. The CDR3 runs to 14 residues. The DNA of the CDR3 is TGCGCCAGCAGCTTACGCGGGGACACAGATACGCAGTATTTT. Protein sequence: CASSLRGDTDTQYF.